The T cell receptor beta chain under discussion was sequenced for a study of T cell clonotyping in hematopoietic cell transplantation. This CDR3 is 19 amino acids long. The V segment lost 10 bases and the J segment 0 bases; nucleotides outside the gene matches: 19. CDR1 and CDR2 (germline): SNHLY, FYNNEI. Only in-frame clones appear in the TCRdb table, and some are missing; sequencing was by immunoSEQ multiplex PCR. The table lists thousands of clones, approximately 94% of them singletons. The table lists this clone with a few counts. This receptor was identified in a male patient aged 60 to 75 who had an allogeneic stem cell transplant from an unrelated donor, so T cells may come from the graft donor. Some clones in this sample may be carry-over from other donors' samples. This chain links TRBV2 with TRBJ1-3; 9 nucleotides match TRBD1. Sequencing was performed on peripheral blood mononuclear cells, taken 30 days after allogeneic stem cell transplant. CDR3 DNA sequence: TGTGCCAACAGAAATCCCCGGGACAGGGAGGGAAGCTCTGGAAACACCATATATTTT. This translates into CANRNPRDREGSSGNTIYF.